This paragraph covers one T cell receptor (beta chain) sequence. TCRdb reprocessed the 5' RACE reads with MiXCR, giving one entry per CDR3 protein. The sample has roughly 720,000 distinct CDR3 sequences, 18% seen once; the top ten hold over 10%. Deletions cut 0 bases from V and 0 bases from J, with 12 bases between. The CDR3 totals 17 residues. Per the germline V gene, CDR1 is LGHNA and CDR2 is YSLEER. This sample was taken from a study of identical twins. These data also featured in a second study, about T cells expressing NK-cell markers.

The sequencing input was PBMCs. The V call is TRBV4-3, the J call TRBJ2-1; D is possibly TRBD1 or TRBD2 (6 bases each). This clonotype originated in a woman aged 18-30 years in good health. Here the CDR3 DNA reads TGCGCCAGCAGCCAAGATAGGAGGGGGGACTCCTACAATGAGCAGTTCTTC. Its translation is CASSQDRRGDSYNEQFF.